These 30 T cell receptor beta chains share one sample of origin, sequenced in a study of shared clonotypes between healthy human individuals (dated by TCRdb to 2020 to 2021). The library was produced with the immunoSEQ multiplex PCR assay. TCRdb provides this immuneACCESS table in a form limited to in-frame rearrangements. Some clones are lacking; in checked studies, under half of them reflect an unresolved V gene, and why the rest are absent is not known. The table for this sample lists about 480,000 clones; less than 85% of them were counted only once. The ten top clones hold 13% of the sample. Sequencing was performed on PBMCs. The receptors shown here come from a woman in her 40s in good health. Some clones in this sample may be carry-over from other donors' samples.

V is TRBV14 and J is TRBJ1-2; D is unresolved. CDR3 length: 15 residues. V gave up 0 bases and J gave up 4 bases, with 12 bases separating them. CDR1 is SGHDN, CDR2 FVKESK, per germline. CDR3 DNA: TGTGCCAGCAGCCAAGAGGTGGGCTCCGCCTATGGCTACACCTTC. This codes for CASSQEVGSAYGYTF.

The J gene is TRBJ2-3, the V gene TRBV7-8; the match to TRBD2 covers 13 bases. This CDR3 is 16 amino acids long. Per the germline V gene, CDR1 is SGHVS and CDR2 is FQNEAQ. V lost 4 bases to trimming and J lost 2 bases; unmatched junction nucleotides: 3. CDR3 sequence (DNA): TGTGCCAGCAGCTATACTAGCGGGAGGGCCACAGATACGCAGTATTTT. Translation: CASSYTSGRATDTQYF.

Points on this clone: Relative to the germline gene, one junction end is altered; a read error may explain this. The chain links TRBV7-7 to TRBJ2-2; D is possibly TRBD1 (6 bases). The length of the CDR3 is 13 residues. CDR1 and CDR2 from the germline V gene are SSHAT and FNYEAQ (reference sequence). CDR3 amino acids: CASSPDRSGELFF. The CDR3 nucleotides are TGTGCTAGCAGCCCCGACAGGTCCGGGGAGCTGTTTTTT.

This rearrangement joins TRBV7-3 to TRBJ2-2, with TRBD2 matching 13 bases. J lost 5 bases, V lost 2 bases, and 2 bases had no gene match. The CDR3 runs to 16 residues. Germline assignment: CDR1 SGHTA and CDR2 FQGTGA. The CDR3 spells CASSLGLAGVTGELFF. The CDR3 DNA is TGTGCCAGCAGCTTAGGACTAGCGGGAGTAACCGGGGAGCTGTTTTTT.

This chain links TRBV9 with TRBJ2-1, with 8 positions matching TRBD2. The CDR3 runs to 14 residues. V was clipped by 0 bases and J by 8 bases; unmatched bases: 4. CDR1 is SGDLS and CDR2 is YYNGEE in the germline V gene. CDR3 DNA sequence: TGTGCCAGCAGCGTAGGGACTAGCCGTGATGAGCAGTTCTTC. This sequence encodes CASSVGTSRDEQFF.

The chain joins TRBV28 to TRBJ2-7; 8 bases are a match to TRBD2. This CDR3 has 14 residues. V lost 6 bases, J lost 5 bases, and 9 bases stayed unmatched. Per germline, CDR1 MDHEN and CDR2 SYDVKM. CDR3 protein: CASSLRPGGDEQYF. The CDR3 nucleotides read TGTGCCAGCAGCCTACGCCCGGGGGGGGACGAGCAGTACTTC.

In the case of this clone: The sample has other DNA sequences that encode this CDR3 too. The J gene is TRBJ2-5, the V gene TRBV7-7; 8 bases align to TRBD1. The CDR3 extends over 13 amino acids. After removal of 3 bases from V and 3 bases from J, the junction contained 0 bases not matched to a gene. CDR1 and CDR2 from the germline V gene are SSHAT and FNYEAQ (reference sequence). CDR3 residues: CASSLDREETQYF. The CDR3 nucleotides read TGTGCCAGCAGCTTGGACAGGGAAGAGACCCAGTACTTC.

The chain has TRBV6-1 and TRBJ2-1, with TRBD2 identical over 9 bases. CDR3 length: 15 residues. Trimming cost V 5 bases and J 4 bases; bases outside gene matches: 6. Germline V gene data show CDR1 as MNHNS and CDR2 as SASEGT. CDR3 nucleotide sequence: TGTGCCAGCAGTTTAATAGCGGGAGCATACAATGAGCAGTTCTTC. It is translated as CASSLIAGAYNEQFF.

As for this clone: This may arise from a read error, as a much more abundant clone is one base away. J is TRBJ2-2 and V is TRBV11-2; D is unclear. Trimming stripped 4 bases from V and 2 bases from J, with 2 bases between. The germline CDR1 and CDR2 sequences are SGHAT and FQNNGV. CDR3 length: 12 amino acids. The CDR3: CASSSNTGELFF. In DNA form, the CDR3 reads TGTGCCAGCAGCTCCAACACCGGGGAGCTGTTTTTT.

As DNA, the CDR3 is TGTGCCAGCAGCGTAGCCGACAGGCACACAGATACGCAGTATTTT. It translates to CASSVADRHTDTQYF. The chain employs TRBV9 and TRBJ2-3, with a weak D call TRBD1 (6 bases). The CDR3 has 15 amino acids. Per germline, CDR1 SGDLS and CDR2 YYNGEE. V lost 0 bases and J 2 bases, leaving 10 bases between the germline ends. Full variable domain (outside the CDR3, taken from reference TRBV9 and TRBJ2-3): DSGVTQTPKHLITATGQRVTLRCSPRSGDLSVYWYQQSLDQGLQFLIQYYNGEERAKGNILERFSAQQFPDLHSELNLSSLELGDSALYFCASSVADRHTDTQYFGPGTRLTVL.

This CDR3 reads CASSPREGLDTQYF. The DNA of the CDR3 is TGTGCCAGCAGCCCTCGAGAAGGGTTAGATACGCAGTATTTT. V usage is TRBV7-2 and J usage is TRBJ2-3, with D uncertain. The CDR3 length is 14 residues. Per the germline V gene, CDR1 is SGHTA and CDR2 is FQGNSA. Trimming removed 5 bases from V and 5 bases from J, with 14 bases in between. Drawing the rest from reference TRBV7-2 and TRBJ2-3, the complete variable domain is GAGVSQSPSNKVTEKGKDVELRCDPISGHTALYWYRQSLGQGLEFLIYFQGNSAPDKSGLPSDRFSAERTGGSVSTLTIQRTQQEDSAVYLCASSPREGLDTQYFGPGTRLTVL.

This clone was seen only a few times. The CDR3 nucleotides are TGTGCCATGGGACAGCACTACGAGCAGTACTTC. Protein product: CAMGQHYEQYF. The V gene is TRBV10-3, the J gene TRBJ2-7, with 7 bases fitting TRBD1. CDR3 length: 11 residues. CDR1 and CDR2 from the germline V gene are ENHRY and SYGVKD. V gave up 9 bases and J gave up 3 bases; unmatched junction bases: 2.

A few counts support this clone. The CDR3 sequence: CASSPPLAGRTNTEAFF. The CDR3 DNA is TGTGCCAGCAGTCCCCCTTTGGCAGGCAGGACGAACACTGAAGCTTTCTTT. This chain links TRBV28 with TRBJ1-1, with D unresolved. Trimming shortened V by 5 bases and J by 1 base, and 20 bases separated the two germline ends. The germline gives CDR1 MDHEN, CDR2 SYDVKM. The CDR3 consists of 17 residues.

The chain recombines TRBV7-9 with TRBJ2-7; D ambiguous. Trimming stripped 2 bases from V and 0 bases from J, with 14 bases between. There are 16 residues in the CDR3. Per germline, CDR1 SEHNR and CDR2 FQNEAQ (reference sequence). The CDR3 reads CASSLIPHANSYEQYF. The CDR3 nucleotides are TGTGCCAGCAGCTTAATCCCCCATGCCAACTCCTACGAGCAGTACTTC.

The V and J genes are TRBV6-6 and TRBJ1-4; D is possibly TRBD1 (5 bases). Looked up from germline, CDR1 is MNHNY and CDR2 is SVGAGI (reference sequence). V lost 2 bases to trimming and J lost 0 bases, with 7 bases between them. CDR3 length: 15 residues. This CDR3 reads CASSYGGSTNEKLFF. CDR3 nucleotide sequence: TGTGCCAGCAGTTACGGGGGGTCAACTAATGAAAAACTGTTTTTT.

This chain uses TRBV5-1 with TRBJ2-3, with 8 bases identical to TRBD1. V lost 2 bases, J lost 3 bases, and 5 bases stayed unmatched. CDR3 size: 15 residues. CDR1 and CDR2 from the germline V gene are SGHRS and YFSETQ. The CDR3 loop reads CASSLQGVGTDTQYF. The CDR3 DNA sequence: TGCGCCAGCAGCTTACAGGGGGTGGGAACAGATACGCAGTATTTT.

V usage is TRBV13 and J usage is TRBJ2-1, with 14 bases lining up with TRBD2. V dropped 3 bases and J dropped 9; count of bases not matched to a gene: 10. The germline V gene encodes CDR1 PRHDT and CDR2 FYEKMQ (reference sequence). The CDR3 sequence is 17 residues long. The CDR3 reads CASSLGLAGEFVGEQFF. In DNA form, the CDR3 reads TGTGCCAGCAGCTTGGGACTAGCGGGAGAGTTTGTCGGTGAGCAGTTCTTC.

This clone was observed once. The chain has TRBV4-1 and TRBJ2-3; 9 positions match TRBD2. Germline V gives CDR1 MGHRA, CDR2 YSYEKL. CDR3 length equals 20 residues. V shed 0 bases and J 1 base; nucleotides not matched to a gene: 14. This chain's CDR3 is CASSQENRGGRGRGTDTQYF. CDR3 DNA: TGCGCCAGCAGCCAAGAAAATCGTGGCGGGAGGGGCAGGGGCACAGATACGCAGTATTTT.

The genes are TRBV14 and TRBJ2-3; maybe TRBD1 (6 bases). The CDR3 consists of 15 residues. The germline CDR1 and CDR2 sequences are SGHDN and FVKESK. V lost 0 bases to trimming and J lost 8 bases, with 15 bases between them. The CDR3 spells CASSQDIGRGGTQYF. The CDR3 DNA is TGTGCCAGCAGCCAAGATATAGGGAGAGGGGGTACGCAGTATTTT.

This sequence joins TRBV19 and TRBJ2-5; 8 bases match TRBD1. Trimming cost V 3 bases and J 5 bases; bases outside gene matches: 8. The CDR3 is made up of 15 amino acids. CDR1 is LNHDA and CDR2 is SQIVND in the germline V gene (reference sequence). The chain's CDR3 is CASSIWTGRRETQYF. For the CDR3, the DNA is TGTGCCAGTAGTATTTGGACAGGGCGGAGGGAGACCCAGTACTTC.

V and J are TRBV5-1 and TRBJ1-1; unclear D gene. Looked up from germline, CDR1 is SGHRS and CDR2 is YFSETQ. The CDR3 is made up of 15 amino acids. Trimming cost V 0 bases and J 8 bases, with 17 bases left between them. CDR3 bases: TGCGCCAGCAGCTTGGTCGCAGGTGTTACACTAGAAGCTTTCTTT. Protein: CASSLVAGVTLEAFF.

V gene TRBV7-8 combines with J gene TRBJ2-7, with no clear D. Per germline, CDR1 SGHVS and CDR2 FQNEAQ. The CDR3 is 14 amino acids. With 3 bases removed from V and 1 base from J, the gap between germline ends came to 10 bases. CDR3 DNA: TGTGCCAGCAGCTTCCAGACCAATTCCTACGAGCAGTACTTC. It codes for CASSFQTNSYEQYF. The full variable domain, rest sourced from reference TRBV7-8 and TRBJ2-7, is GAGVSQSPRYKVAKRGQDVALRCDPISGHVSLFWYQQALGQGPEFLTYFQNEAQLDKSGLPSDRFFAERPEGSVSTLKIQRTQQEDSAVYLCASSFQTNSYEQYFGPGTRLTVT.

This clone has only one observation. This sequence joins TRBV7-3 and TRBJ2-2; the match to TRBD2 covers 9 bases. Germline V CDR1 and CDR2: SGHTA, FQGTGA. Trimming removed 2 bases from V and 4 bases from J; junction bases left unmatched: 11. The length of the CDR3 is 18 residues. The CDR3 region has the DNA TGTGCCAGCAGCTTATTGGGCGGGAGGGCCCTCGGCACCGGGGAGCTGTTTTTT. Its translation: CASSLLGGRALGTGELFF. Based on the CDR3 plus reference TRBV7-3 and TRBJ2-2, the full variable domain is GAGVSQTPSNKVTEKGKYVELRCDPISGHTALYWYRQSLGQGPEFLIYFQGTGAADDSGLPNDRFFAVRPEGSVSTLKIQRTERGDSAVYLCASSLLGGRALGTGELFFGEGSRLTVL.

The table lists this clone with a few counts. The chain recombines TRBV7-9 with TRBJ1-5; D possibly corresponds to TRBD1 (5 bases). CDR3 length: 15 amino acids. The V end lost 5 bases, the J end lost 3 bases, and 14 bases lay between the germline ends. Looked up from germline, CDR1 is SEHNR and CDR2 is FQNEAQ (reference sequence). CDR3 DNA sequence: TGTGCCAGCAGCCCCGCCGGCAGGGACAATCAGCCCCAGCATTTT. Translated, it gives CASSPAGRDNQPQHF.

The sample holds a few counts of this clone. The chain is built from TRBV9 and TRBJ2-2, with D unclear. The V gene lost 1 base and the J gene lost 3 bases, with 13 bases spanning the gap. The CDR3 contains 16 residues. The germline V gene has CDR1 SGDLS and CDR2 YYNGEE. This CDR3 reads CASSVFSPTHTGELFF. Here the CDR3 DNA reads TGTGCCAGCAGCGTATTTAGCCCGACGCACACCGGGGAGCTGTTTTTT. Combining the CDR3 with reference TRBV9 and TRBJ2-2 gives the whole variable domain DSGVTQTPKHLITATGQRVTLRCSPRSGDLSVYWYQQSLDQGLQFLIQYYNGEERAKGNILERFSAQQFPDLHSELNLSSLELGDSALYFCASSVFSPTHTGELFFGEGSRLTVL.

The chain employs TRBV18 and TRBJ2-6; D uncertain. Germline V gives CDR1 KGHSH, CDR2 LQKENI. The length of the CDR3 is 17 residues. The germline V and J ends were trimmed by 0 bases and 0 bases, with 9 bases remaining between them. The CDR3 bases are TGTGCCAGCTCACCACCTTCCGCGCACTCTGGGGCCAACGTCCTGACTTTC. Its protein product is CASSPPSAHSGANVLTF. Variable domain in full (rest from reference TRBV18 and TRBJ2-6): NAGVMQNPRHLVRRRGQEARLRCSPMKGHSHVYWYRQLPEEGLKFMVYLQKENIIDESGMPKERFSAEFPKEGPSILRIQQVVRGDSAAYFCASSPPSAHSGANVLTFGAGSRLTVL.

This clone was seen more than once but under ten times. The chain recombines TRBV18 with TRBJ2-1, with unresolved D. V gave up 0 bases and J gave up 4 bases, with 1 base separating them. The CDR3 totals 12 residues. Germline V gives CDR1 KGHSH, CDR2 LQKENI. CDR3 nucleotide sequence: TGTGCCAGCTCACCACCTTACAATGAGCAGTTCTTC. It is translated as CASSPPYNEQFF.

This clone was found once. J is TRBJ2-1 and V is TRBV9, with D possibly matching TRBD2 (5 bases). Germline V gene sequence: CDR1 SGDLS, CDR2 YYNGEE. V was pared by 4 bases and J by 2 bases, with 16 bases between. The CDR3 runs to 16 residues. Here the CDR3 DNA reads TGTGCCAGCAGCTCCCCCGAGCGGATCGCCTACAATGAGCAGTTCTTC. This gives the protein CASSSPERIAYNEQFF.

The J gene is TRBJ2-7, the V gene TRBV6-5, with 11 bases fitting TRBD2. This CDR3 region has 15 residues. The V segment lost 0 bases and the J segment 6 bases; nucleotides outside the gene matches: 4. CDR1 is MNHEY and CDR2 is SVGAGI in the germline V gene. The CDR3: CASSYSIGTSGEQYF. DNA of the CDR3: TGTGCCAGCAGTTACTCGATAGGGACTAGCGGCGAGCAGTACTTC.

This chain uses TRBV6-1 with TRBJ1-5, with 7 bases matching TRBD1. This CDR3 has 15 amino acids. The V gene end was trimmed by 7 bases and the J gene end by 3 bases; junction bases not matched to a gene: 9. Germline CDR1 reads MNHNS; CDR2 reads SASEGT. The CDR3 sequence is CASTLEGALNQPQHF. In DNA, the CDR3 is TGTGCCAGCACCCTTGAGGGGGCCCTCAATCAGCCCCAGCATTTT.